Below are 5 T cell receptor beta chains sequenced from a single sample in a study of cytotoxic CD8 clonotypes in ibrutinib-treated CLL. Generated by immunoSEQ multiplex PCR, the TCRdb table keeps only in-frame clones and is missing some. Among fewer than 90,000 clones listed, around 65% were seen once. Specimen: PBMCs, collected after 12 months of ibrutinib treatment. The origin of the receptors is a human donor with chronic lymphocytic leukemia.

The CDR3 region is CASSRRADRTQETQYF. Written as DNA, the CDR3 is TGTGCCAGCAGCCGAAGGGCGGACAGGACGCAAGAGACCCAGTACTTC. This chain connects TRBV11-3 to TRBJ2-5; 7 bases align to TRBD1. With 5 bases clipped from V and 2 bases from J, the junction kept 11 bases outside the gene matches. This CDR3 contains 16 residues. The germline CDR1 and CDR2 sequences are SGHNT and YENEEA.

This chain connects TRBV27 to TRBJ2-1; 13 bases are a match to TRBD2. The CDR3 sequence is 16 residues long. Trimming took 6 bases from V and 8 from J; bases not matched to a gene: 10. Germline V lookup: CDR1 MNHEY, CDR2 SMNVEV (reference sequence). The CDR3 reads CASRRSRTSGGDEQFF. For the CDR3, the DNA is TGTGCCAGCAGGCGCTCAAGGACTAGCGGGGGCGATGAGCAGTTCTTC.

The genes are TRBV5-1 and TRBJ2-5, with a possible D match to TRBD1 (5 bases). Germline V gene lookup returns CDR1 SGHRS and CDR2 YFSETQ. The germline V and J ends were trimmed by 0 bases and 7 bases, with 16 bases remaining between them. The CDR3 runs 15 residues. The chain's CDR3 is CASSLEGIGSGTQYF. DNA for the CDR3: TGCGCCAGCAGCTTGGAGGGGATTGGGTCGGGGACCCAGTACTTC.

The chain combines TRBV7-2 with TRBJ1-5; 10 nucleotides align to TRBD1. Germline CDR1 SGHTA, CDR2 FQGNSA. The CDR3 totals 19 residues. The ends lost 1 base at V and 1 base at J; junction bases unmatched: 10. DNA for the CDR3: TGTGCCAGCAGCTTAGGACTACCGTTGGGACAGGGGAGCAATCAGCCCCAGCATTTT. This codes for CASSLGLPLGQGSNQPQHF. Full variable domain (missing parts from reference TRBV7-2 and TRBJ1-5): GAGVSQSPSNKVTEKGKDVELRCDPISGHTALYWYRQSLGQGLEFLIYFQGNSAPDKSGLPSDRFSAERTGGSVSTLTIQRTQQEDSAVYLCASSLGLPLGQGSNQPQHFGDGTRLSIL.

This rearrangement joins TRBV10-3 to TRBJ2-7; D is uncertain. The germline gives CDR1 ENHRY, CDR2 SYGVKD. The CDR3 length is 13 residues. Trimming took 4 bases from V and 3 from J, leaving 10 bases between them. CDR3 amino acids: CAISVTQNYEQYF. As DNA, the CDR3 is TGTGCCATCAGTGTGACCCAGAACTACGAGCAGTACTTC.